This T cell receptor (beta chain) came from a study of tumor-infiltrating lymphocytes in primary liver carcinoma. The CDR3 runs to 14 residues. CDR1 is SGHVS and CDR2 is FNYEAQ in the germline V gene. The germline V and J ends were trimmed by 2 bases and 1 base, with 5 bases remaining between them. The researchers produced TCR beta cDNA from around 500 ng total RNA with a constant-region primer. Libraries for TCR beta were built through three nested multiplex PCR rounds, which together made up a slightly modified ARM-PCR procedure. The two initial PCR rounds, roughly 9 cycles each, used TRBV1-TRBV30 forward and C-beta reverse primers. TCRdb used MiXCR to reprocess the multiplex PCR reads, holding one entry per CDR3 protein. The data show about 330,000 distinct CDR3 sequences, almost 65% seen once. Germline DNA was also extracted, with blood RNA taken from unsorted whole blood.

The chain joins TRBV7-6 to TRBJ2-2; D is unclear. This clonotype was sampled from a middle-aged man with primary liver carcinoma and hepatitis B virus infection. Sequencing was carried out using peripheral blood. The CDR3 reads CASSLLQNTGELFF. The CDR3 coding sequence is TGTGCCAGCAGCTTATTACAGAACACCGGGGAGCTGTTTTTT. Full variable domain (remainder filled in from reference TRBV7-6 and TRBJ2-2): GAGVSQSPRYKVTKRGQDVALRCDPISGHVSLYWYRQALGQGPEFLTYFNYEAQQDKSGLPNDRFSAERPEGSISTLTIQRTEQRDSAMYRCASSLLQNTGELFFGEGSRLTVL.